The entry below describes one T cell receptor beta chain. Its antigen is unidentified. PCR used 60 Vbeta primers and 13 Jbeta primers. Original processing notes: An analysis that came later counted some 85 million unique TCR beta chains, 10 million to 12 million shared. Some clones are missing from TCRdb's copy, which holds only in-frame ones; the method was immunoSEQ multiplex PCR. The DNA gave D and trimming, while V, J and clone size come from that table. The table lists 150,000 to 200,000 clones, roughly 78% of them singletons, with around 3.3% in the top ten. This specimen belongs to a study of cytomegalovirus exposure and HLA in healthy donors. Study-wide findings and caveats: Productive status was seen about 90% or about 30% of the time for most TCR beta V segments in an earlier analysis. Immune exposure data for these donors was limited to CMV serostatus. Researchers reported in a later analysis that common viral pathogens appeared linked to several top clusters.

What was sequenced was PBMCs. The receptor was derived from a middle-aged woman in good health and CMV-seronegative.

The CDR3 nucleotides are TGTGCCAGCAGGTATGGGGACACTACCTACGAGCAGTACTTC. Its protein product is CASRYGDTTYEQYF. This chain connects TRBV28 to TRBJ2-7; D is possibly TRBD1 (6 bases). Trimming stripped 6 bases from V and 2 bases from J, with 14 bases between. The CDR3 has 14 residues. Germline CDR1 and CDR2: MDHEN and SYDVKM.